This TCR beta chain derives from a study of identical twins listed by TCRdb under 2016. Describing the broader study: To test whether fetal clonotypes persist, the study used deep sequencing on TCR alpha and beta repertoires from monozygotic twins, unrelated adults of various ages, and cord blood. Replicate twin experiments were performed at different times using different library preparation protocols to rule out contamination. Overall study outcomes, separate from this receptor: Compared with coincidental sharing between unrelated individuals, out-of-frame TCR alpha sequences shared between twins showed an excess of sequences with low generation probability. Fewer insertions were carried by abundant cord blood beta clonotypes, a similar but weaker trend appeared in young adult naive repertoires, and no such trend appeared in memory repertoires. Zero-insertion analyses could be partly confounded by invariant T cells such as MAIT and iNKT, although diverse VJ usage argued against such confounding for most clonotypes. In beta out-of-frame sequences, excess twin sharing was weaker, because having fewer shared sequences lowered the signal-to-noise ratio. Because the same donors could not be followed over many years, conclusions were based on cross-sectional statistical analysis. Out-of-frame TCR alpha sharing in monozygotic twins was systematically underestimated by recombination models, whereas sharing between unrelated individuals was in agreement with the recombination models.

Library prep was done by 5' RACE. Data came from an Illumina HiSeq 2000. Template switching introduced a universal primer binding site; the final cDNA contained a unique molecular identifier, enabling accurate counting of TCR cDNA molecules. First-strand cDNA for TCR alpha and beta chains was synthesized from specific primers in the conserved constant-segment region. Each cDNA library was double barcoded, with a SMART-Mk sample barcode plus Illumina barcodes, to control for contamination. TruSeq adapter sequences along with Illumina sample barcodes were introduced in two successive PCR steps. The TCR alpha and beta cDNA libraries were sequenced on the Illumina HiSeq platform using custom primers. The original methods were these. MiGEC processed the raw reads to extract unique molecular identifiers, while MiXCR was used to determine the CDR3 positions. For each individual, recombination models were inferred using an EM algorithm with the repgenHMM and IGoR tools. The tcR package in R was used for shared clonotype analysis, with sharing normalized by the product of cloneset sizes. To study raw recombination without the effects of thymic and clonal selection, out-of-frame nonproductive sequences were analyzed. TCRdb trimmed the raw reads at Q25, called clones with MiXCR and kept productive beta chains. Rows with one shared CDR3 protein collapse into an entry with the most common genes and DNA. The V and J calls here are based on TCRdb, not the publication. The table for this sample lists around 1.7 million distinct CDR3 sequences; under 35% of them were counted only once. The top ten hold approximately 0.29% of the sample.

Concerning this clonotype: Its antigen specificity is not known. Base qualities are not at hand, and no much larger clone is one base apart.

Only healthy Caucasian donors were included. The receptor comes from a newborn girl in good health. Material for sequencing was cord blood.

The CDR3 region reads CASSYDRIQANYGYTF. DNA sequence: TGTGCCAGCAGTTACGATCGAATCCAAGCTAACTATGGCTACACCTTC. Rearrangement joined TRBV6-6 to TRBJ1-2, with the identity of the D gene unclear. The germline V gene (reference sequence) supplies CDR1 MNHNY and CDR2 SVGAGI. At the junction V is shortened by 2 bases and J by 0 bases, with 13 bases in between. Measured from the cysteine to the phenylalanine, the CDR3 is 16 residues long. Solely the CDR3 DNA is kept, with 48 bases framed from the first base.